This T cell receptor beta chain is from a study of identifying expanded T cells in peripheral blood. On this clone: Its antigen is still unknown.

Study conclusions and caveats: Over about two and four weeks, about 15 and 19 clones changed, versus 1.2 between replicates. Variance in clone template counts between approximately two-week samples significantly increased with total template count across all healthy donors.

Clones were read by immunoSEQ multiplex PCR, and TCRdb kept only the in-frame ones, dropping some. Of about 100,000 clones in the sample, 88% were seen once. Healthy donors had no documented immune events, such as infections, while sampled. V gave up 3 bases and J gave up 8 bases, with 13 bases separating them. CDR3 length: 13 residues. Looked up from germline, CDR1 is SGHTA and CDR2 is FQGTGA. The material sequenced was blood. This receptor was taken from a person aged 18 to 70 in good health. The chain uses TRBV7-3 and TRBJ1-2; the D gene is possibly TRBD1 (5 bases). The CDR3 DNA sequence: TGTGCCAGCAGCTTTGACGGGGGGAGAGGCTACACCTTC. Amino acids: CASSFDGGRGYTF.